This T cell receptor beta chain was retrieved from a study of brain T cells in children with intractable seizures. Using immunoSEQ multiplex PCR, the repertoire was profiled, and TCRdb retains in-frame clones only, with some absent. The sample consists of approximately 5,200 clones, roughly nine tenths of them appearing once. Trimming shortened V by 2 bases and J by 4 bases, and 11 bases separated the two germline ends. The V gene's germline CDR1 is SQVTM and CDR2 ANQGSEA. CDR3 length: 13 residues. Surgery cases with the highest brain T cell transcript signatures were chosen for sequencing. This material consisted of resected brain tissue, taken at surgery. The chain combines TRBV29-1 with TRBJ1-2, with a possible D match to TRBD1 (6 bases). The receptor's source is a boy less than two years old with focal cortical dysplasia and intractable seizures. The CDR3 nucleotides are TGCAGCGTTGAAACAGGGCAGGCCTATGGCTACACCTTC. This encodes CSVETGQAYGYTF.